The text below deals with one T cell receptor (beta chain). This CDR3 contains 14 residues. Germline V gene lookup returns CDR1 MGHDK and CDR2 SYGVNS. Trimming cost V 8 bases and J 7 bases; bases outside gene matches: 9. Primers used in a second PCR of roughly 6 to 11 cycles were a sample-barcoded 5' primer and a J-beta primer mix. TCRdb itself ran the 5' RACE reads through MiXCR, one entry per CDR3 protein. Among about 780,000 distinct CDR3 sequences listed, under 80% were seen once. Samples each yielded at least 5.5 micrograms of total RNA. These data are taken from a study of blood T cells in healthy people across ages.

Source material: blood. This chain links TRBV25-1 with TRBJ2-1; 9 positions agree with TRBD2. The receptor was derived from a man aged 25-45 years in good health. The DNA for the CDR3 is TGTGCCAGCGGTAATAGCGGGGGAGTAAATGAGCAGTTCTTC. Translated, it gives CASGNSGGVNEQFF. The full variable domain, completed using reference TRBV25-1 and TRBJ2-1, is EADIYQTPRYLVIGTGKKITLECSQTMGHDKMYWYQQDPGMELHLIHYSYGVNSTEKGDLSSESTVSRIRTEHFPLTLESARPSHTSQYLCASGNSGGVNEQFFGPGTRLTVL.